The 13 T cell receptor beta chains presented below share a single source sample, sequenced in a study of blood T cell repertoires in COVID-19. Assay: immunoSEQ multiplex PCR; the TCRdb copy retains only in-frame clones and omits some. The table lists 150,000 to 200,000 clones, 80% to 95% of them singletons. Sample: peripheral blood. The origin of the receptors is a man between 25 and 39 years old with COVID-19, enrolled during active disease.

Here the CDR3 reads CASRRQGTLQNTEAFF. Written as DNA, the CDR3 is TGTGCCAGCAGGCGACAGGGGACCCTTCAGAACACTGAAGCTTTCTTT. The V call is TRBV27, the J call TRBJ1-1; 8 bases map to TRBD1. The CDR3 is 16 amino acids. The germline CDR1 and CDR2 sequences are MNHEY and SMNVEV (reference sequence). The J segment lost 1 base and the V segment lost 6 bases, leaving 10 bases of the junction unmatched.

The chain combines TRBV6-5 with TRBJ2-4; possible D gene TRBD2, 5 bases. The CDR3 sequence is 15 residues long. Trimming took off 2 bases at V and 3 bases at J, with 11 bases between the two ends. Germline V lookup: CDR1 MNHEY, CDR2 SVGAGI. CDR3 in DNA: TGTGCCAGCAGTTACACCGGAGGCCTCAAAAACATTCAGTACTTC. Amino acids: CASSYTGGLKNIQYF.

V is TRBV20-1 and J is TRBJ2-3; possible D gene TRBD2, 5 bases. The length of the CDR3 is 10 residues. Deletions cut 3 bases from V and 11 bases from J, with 9 bases between. From germline, CDR1 is DFQATT and CDR2 SNEGSKA (reference sequence). CDR3 in DNA: TGCAGTGCTAGTCCGGCGGGGCAGTATTTT. Translating it yields CSASPAGQYF.

V is TRBV29-1 and J is TRBJ1-1, with TRBD1 matching 10 bases. Germline-derived CDR1 and CDR2 are SQVTM and ANQGSEA. Trimming at V came to 4 bases and at J to 5 bases, leaving 1 base not matched to a gene. CDR3 size: 12 residues. The CDR3 region is CSVGQGATEAFF. The CDR3 DNA follows: TGCAGCGTTGGACAGGGGGCTACTGAAGCTTTCTTT.

This chain connects TRBV4-2 to TRBJ2-3; tentative D call: TRBD1 (6 bases). Between the trimmed V and J ends, which lost 2 bases and 2 bases, there was a span of 23 bases. Germline V lookup: CDR1 LGHNA, CDR2 YNFKEQ. The CDR3 is 19 residues long. CDR3 in amino acids: CASSQIEAGAGLNTDTQYF. Written as DNA, the CDR3 is TGTGCCAGCAGCCAAATCGAAGCAGGGGCAGGTCTAAACACAGATACGCAGTATTTT.

This chain uses TRBV28 with TRBJ1-2, with D tentatively TRBD1 (6 bases). With 4 bases removed from V and 8 bases from J, the gap between germline ends came to 14 bases. CDR1 MDHEN and CDR2 SYDVKM come from the germline V gene. The CDR3 is 13 amino acids. In nucleotides, the CDR3 is TGTGCCAGCAGTTCGGCGGGGGCCCGGGGCTACACCTTC. It codes for CASSSAGARGYTF.

DNA for the CDR3: TGTGCCAGCAGTGAGCGACTAGCGGGGGACACCGGGGAGCTGTTTTTT. Translating gives CASSERLAGDTGELFF. The rearrangement links TRBV6-4 to TRBJ2-2, with 12 bases fitting TRBD2. V trimming: 3 bases; J trimming: 3 bases; junction bases outside the gene matches: 2. From germline, CDR1 is MRHNA and CDR2 SNTAGT. The CDR3 loop spans 16 amino acids.

The chain couples TRBV11-2 to TRBJ2-3; 8 positions agree with TRBD1. The trim removed 1 base at V and 2 bases at J, leaving 11 bases unmatched. This CDR3 contains 18 residues. Germline loops: CDR1 SGHAT, CDR2 FQNNGV. CDR3 sequence (DNA): TGTGCCAGCAGCTTAGTGCCCCGGGACAGGAAAATCACAGATACGCAGTATTTT. Protein: CASSLVPRDRKITDTQYF.

This rearrangement joins TRBV9 to TRBJ1-1; possibly TRBD1 for D (6 bases). CDR3 length: 15 amino acids. Trimming stripped 0 bases from V and 3 bases from J, with 12 bases between. The V gene's germline CDR1 is SGDLS and CDR2 YYNGEE. The CDR3 reads CASSVAGTPYTEAFF. CDR3 nucleotide sequence: TGTGCCAGCAGCGTAGCCGGGACACCCTACACTGAAGCTTTCTTT.

The genes are TRBV5-1 and TRBJ1-4; 10 nucleotides agree with TRBD1. V was clipped by 4 bases and J by 8 bases; unmatched bases: 8. The germline V gene has CDR1 SGHRS and CDR2 YFSETQ. This CDR3 has 15 amino acids. The CDR3 loop reads CASSPGTGVGEKLFF. The CDR3 DNA sequence: TGCGCCAGCAGCCCAGGGACAGGGGTAGGAGAAAAACTGTTTTTT. Supplemented by reference TRBV5-1 and TRBJ1-4, the full variable domain reads KAGVTQTPRYLIKTRGQQVTLSCSPISGHRSVSWYQQTPGQGLQFLFEYFSETQRNKGNFPGRFSGRQFSNSRSEMNVSTLELGDSALYLCASSPGTGVGEKLFFGSGTQLSVL.

To note about this clone: Other DNA sequences in the sample encode the same CDR3. This chain connects TRBV3-1 (or the pseudogene TRBV3-2) to TRBJ1-5; D gene ambiguous. V lost 1 base to trimming and J lost 3 bases, with 4 bases between them. CDR3 size: 13 residues. CDR1 LGHDT and CDR2 YNNKEL come from the germline V gene (reference sequence). CDR3 amino acids: CASSQGLNQPQHF. The DNA of the CDR3 is TGTGCCAGCAGCCAAGGACTCAATCAGCCCCAGCATTTT.

The CDR3 DNA is TGTGCCAGCAGTGCGGGGGGACAGGGGGCGCGGATCACTGAAGCTTTCTTT. Translating gives CASSAGGQGARITEAFF. The chain links TRBV6-1 to TRBJ1-1; TRBD1 matches 12 bases. This CDR3 has 17 amino acids. Germline V gene sequence: CDR1 MNHNS, CDR2 SASEGT. Unmatched junction bases numbered 10, after V lost 4 bases and J lost 4 bases.

The genes are TRBV18 and TRBJ2-7; 9 bases are a match to TRBD1. The CDR3 runs to 15 residues. The V segment lost 2 bases and the J segment 3 bases; nucleotides outside the gene matches: 5. Germline CDR1 is KGHSH and CDR2 is LQKENI. CDR3 sequence reads: CASSPLGTGSYEQYF. The CDR3 DNA reads as TGTGCCAGCTCACCATTAGGGACAGGGAGCTACGAGCAGTACTTC.